This T cell receptor (beta chain) was found in a study of blood T cell repertoires in COVID-19 (TCRdb year 2020). With regard to the full study: Samples covering the acute and convalescent phases of COVID-19 were provided by collaborators in the United States, Italy and Spain. The prospective study material was composed of cDNA or gDNA derived from T cells, B-cell-depleted T cells, or PBMCs. Subjects who had been exposed to COVID-19, were actively infected with it, or had recovered from it provided the deeply sampled blood TCRbeta repertoires that made up the dataset. The repertoires were made available in a free public database intended to serve as a resource for research on the immune response to SARS-CoV-2. The samples were drawn from the first 160 participants of the ongoing ImmuneRACE study and from about 1,200 subjects provided by 6 global collaborators. The sample metadata nearly always contained a de-identified subject ID, COVID-19 status, age in years and sex. Where HLA class I and class II types were available, the types were taken from metadata supplied by the sample provider, not from assay-based typing. The full study reports these points: The amount of clinical and demographic metadata varied by source and participant and was provided uncurated.

In regard to this clone: Its antigen is unknown. Per-base qualities were not stored, and no clone one base away is much larger.

The immunoSEQ Assay, a bias-controlled multiplex PCR, was used to amplify TCRbeta CDR3 regions from genomic DNA. As for the authors' bioinformatics: The number of nucleated cells in each sample was estimated from the amplification of reference gene primers within the assay. To quantify the absolute abundance of each unique TCRbeta CDR3 rearrangement, sequence reads were collapsed and filtered. For each sample, productive Simpson clonality was calculated by taking the square root of Simpson's diversity index across productive rearrangements. Held by TCRdb, this immuneACCESS table contains in-frame sequences only and omits some clones. Under half of the omission traces to an unresolved V gene where checked; the cause of the rest is unknown. V and J calls and clone size are those listed in that table; D and trimming were worked out from the DNA. Counted in this sample were approximately 190,000 clones; approximately 90% of them appeared once. The ten top clones hold 0.45% to 0.65% of the sample.

Each collaborating institution followed its own protocols to collect whole blood in K2EDTA tubes. For TCRbeta analysis, collaborators shipped samples as frozen whole blood, isolated PBMCs, or DNA extracted from either of those sample types. For this chain, trimming is 2 bases at the V end and 6 bases at the J end, and the number of junction bases without a gene match is 3. The CDR3 spans 13 residues, from the cysteine through the valine. The CDR3 DNA has 39 bases and is translated from base 1. The germline V gene encodes CDR1 MNHNS and CDR2 SASEGT. Sample: peripheral blood. The sequence derives from a middle-aged man with acute or convalescent COVID-19. The chain couples TRBV6-1 to TRBJ2-7; 8 middle bases align to TRBD1. The DNA is as follows: TGTGCCAGCAGTGAACACGACAGGGGCGAGCAGTACGTC. This encodes CASSEHDRGEQYV.